Detailed here is one TCR beta chain. Antigen: not known. The authors incorporated unique molecular identifiers into the TCR beta cDNA libraries. TCRdb redid the calling of the PCR reads with MiXCR, one entry per CDR3 protein. This sample has hundreds of thousands of distinct CDR3 sequences, with 25% to 30% found just once. This sample was included in a study of post-analysis software for immune sequencing data. Losses at the gene ends were 3 bases for V and 10 bases for J; bases not matched to a gene: 5. This CDR3 spans 12 amino acids. CDR1 and CDR2 (germline): DFQATT, SNEGSKA (reference sequence). Study results and caveats: About five TRBV segments were more frequent in patients than controls; TRBV5-6, TRBV5-1 and TRBV20-1 belonged to this group.

The TCR originated in a girl between 10 and 17 years old with multiple sclerosis. Sequences were obtained from blood. The chain uses TRBV20-1 and TRBJ2-1, with 8 bases identical to TRBD1. The CDR3 coding sequence is TGCAGTGCTAGCGCACAGGGGGAAGAGCAGTTCTTC. Translation gives CSASAQGEEQFF.